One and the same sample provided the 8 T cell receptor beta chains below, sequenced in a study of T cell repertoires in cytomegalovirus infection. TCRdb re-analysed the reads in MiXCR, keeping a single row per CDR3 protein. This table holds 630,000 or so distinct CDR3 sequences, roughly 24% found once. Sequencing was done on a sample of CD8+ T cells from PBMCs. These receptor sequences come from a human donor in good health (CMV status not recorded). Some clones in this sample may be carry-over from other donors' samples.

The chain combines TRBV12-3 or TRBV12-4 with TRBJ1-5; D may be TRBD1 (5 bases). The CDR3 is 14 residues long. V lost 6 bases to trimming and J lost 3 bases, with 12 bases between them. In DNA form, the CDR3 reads TGTGCCAGCAGCCCGGGGGTGAACAATCAGCCCCAGCATTTT. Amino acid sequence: CASSPGVNNQPQHF.

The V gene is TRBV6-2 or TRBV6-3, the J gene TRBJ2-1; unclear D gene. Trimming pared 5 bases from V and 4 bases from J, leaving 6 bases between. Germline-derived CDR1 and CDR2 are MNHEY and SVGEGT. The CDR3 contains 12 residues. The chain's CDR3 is CASSNQYNEQFF. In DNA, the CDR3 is TGTGCCAGCAGTAACCAATACAATGAGCAGTTCTTC.

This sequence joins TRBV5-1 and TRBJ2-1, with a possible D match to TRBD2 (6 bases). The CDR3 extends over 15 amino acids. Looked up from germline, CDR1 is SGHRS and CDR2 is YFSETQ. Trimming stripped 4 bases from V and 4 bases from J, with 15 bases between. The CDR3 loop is CASSNRGEHYNEQFF. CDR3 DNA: TGCGCCAGCAGCAACCGCGGGGAGCATTACAATGAGCAGTTCTTC.

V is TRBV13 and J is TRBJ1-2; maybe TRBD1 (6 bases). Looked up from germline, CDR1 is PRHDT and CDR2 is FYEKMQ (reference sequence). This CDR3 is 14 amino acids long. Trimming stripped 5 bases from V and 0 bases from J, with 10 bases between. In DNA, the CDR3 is TGTGCCAGCAGCCACGGACAGTCTAACTATGGCTACACCTTC. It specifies CASSHGQSNYGYTF. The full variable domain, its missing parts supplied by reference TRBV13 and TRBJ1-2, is AAGVIQSPRHLIKEKRETATLKCYPIPRHDTVYWYQQGPGQDPQFLISFYEKMQSDKGSIPDRFSAQQFSDYHSELNMSSLELGDSALYFCASSHGQSNYGYTFGSGTRLTVV.

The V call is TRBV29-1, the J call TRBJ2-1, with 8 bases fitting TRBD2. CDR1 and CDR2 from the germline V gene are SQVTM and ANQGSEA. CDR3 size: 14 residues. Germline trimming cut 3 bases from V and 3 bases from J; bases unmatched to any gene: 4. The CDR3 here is CSVDSGTSYNEQFF. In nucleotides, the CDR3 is TGCAGCGTTGACTCCGGGACTAGCTACAATGAGCAGTTCTTC.

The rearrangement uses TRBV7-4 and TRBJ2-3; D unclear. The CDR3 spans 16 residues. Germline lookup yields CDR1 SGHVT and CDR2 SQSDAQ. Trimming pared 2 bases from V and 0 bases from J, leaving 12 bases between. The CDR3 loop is CASSLYPSDSTDTQYF. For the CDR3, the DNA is TGTGCCAGCAGCTTATACCCCTCGGACAGCACAGATACGCAGTATTTT.

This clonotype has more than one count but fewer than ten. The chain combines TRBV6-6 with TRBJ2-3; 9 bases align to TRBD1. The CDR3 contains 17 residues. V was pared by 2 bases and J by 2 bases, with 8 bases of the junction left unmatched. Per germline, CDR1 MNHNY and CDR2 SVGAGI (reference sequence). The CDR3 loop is CASSYGPGQGFTDTQYF. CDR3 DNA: TGTGCCAGCAGTTACGGGCCGGGACAGGGATTCACAGATACGCAGTATTTT.

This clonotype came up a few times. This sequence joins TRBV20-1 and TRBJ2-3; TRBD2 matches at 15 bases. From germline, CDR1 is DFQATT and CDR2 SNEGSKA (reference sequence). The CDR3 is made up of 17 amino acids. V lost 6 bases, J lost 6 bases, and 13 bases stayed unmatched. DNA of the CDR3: TGCAGTGCCCCGGGACTAGCGGGGGGAAAGGGCTCGGATACGCAGTATTTT. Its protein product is CSAPGLAGGKGSDTQYF.